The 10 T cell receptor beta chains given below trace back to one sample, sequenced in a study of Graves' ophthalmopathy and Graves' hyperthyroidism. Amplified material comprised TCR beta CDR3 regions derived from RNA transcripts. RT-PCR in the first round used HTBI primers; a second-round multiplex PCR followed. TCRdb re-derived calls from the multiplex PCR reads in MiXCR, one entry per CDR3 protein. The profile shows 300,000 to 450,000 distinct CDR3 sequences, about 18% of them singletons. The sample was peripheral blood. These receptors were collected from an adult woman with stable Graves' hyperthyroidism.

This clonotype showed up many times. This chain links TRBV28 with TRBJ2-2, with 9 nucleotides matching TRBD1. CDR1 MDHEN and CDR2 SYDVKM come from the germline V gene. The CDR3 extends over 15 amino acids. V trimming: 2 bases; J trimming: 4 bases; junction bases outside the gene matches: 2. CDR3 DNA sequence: TGTGCCAGCAGTTTAAGGGACAGGGCCACCGGGGAGCTGTTTTTT. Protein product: CASSLRDRATGELFF.

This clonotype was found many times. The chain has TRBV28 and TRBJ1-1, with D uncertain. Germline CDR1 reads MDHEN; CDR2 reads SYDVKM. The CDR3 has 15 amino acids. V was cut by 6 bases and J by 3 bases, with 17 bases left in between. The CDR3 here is CASSPDVGYDTEAFF. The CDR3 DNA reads TGTGCCAGCAGCCCCGACGTAGGGTATGACACTGAAGCTTTCTTT.

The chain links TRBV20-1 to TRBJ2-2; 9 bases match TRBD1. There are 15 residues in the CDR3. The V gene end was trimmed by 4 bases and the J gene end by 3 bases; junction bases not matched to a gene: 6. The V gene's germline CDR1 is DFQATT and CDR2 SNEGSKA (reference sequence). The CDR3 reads CSATTGGFDTGELFF. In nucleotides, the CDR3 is TGCAGTGCTACCACAGGGGGCTTTGACACCGGGGAGCTGTTTTTT.

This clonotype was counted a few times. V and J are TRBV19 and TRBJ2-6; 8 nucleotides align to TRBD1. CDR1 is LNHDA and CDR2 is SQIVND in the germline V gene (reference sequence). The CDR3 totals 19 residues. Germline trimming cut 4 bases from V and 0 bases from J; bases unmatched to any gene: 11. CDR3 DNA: TGTGCCAGTAGTACAACTCAGACAGGGGCCATCTCTGGGGCCAACGTCCTGACTTTC. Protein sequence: CASSTTQTGAISGANVLTF.

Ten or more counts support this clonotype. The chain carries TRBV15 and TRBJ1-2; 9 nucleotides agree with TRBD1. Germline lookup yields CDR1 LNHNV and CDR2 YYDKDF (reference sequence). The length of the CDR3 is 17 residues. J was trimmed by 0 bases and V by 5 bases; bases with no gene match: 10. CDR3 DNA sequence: TGTGCCACCAGCGGGGGACAGGGAGCGCCAGCTAACTATGGCTACACCTTC. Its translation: CATSGGQGAPANYGYTF.

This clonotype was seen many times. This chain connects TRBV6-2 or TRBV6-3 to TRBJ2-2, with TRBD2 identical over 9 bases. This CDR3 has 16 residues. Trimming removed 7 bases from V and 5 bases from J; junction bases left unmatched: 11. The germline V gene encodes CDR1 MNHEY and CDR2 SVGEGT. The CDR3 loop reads CASTDIAGAGTGELFF. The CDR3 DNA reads TGTGCCAGCACCGACATAGCGGGAGCGGGGACCGGGGAGCTGTTTTTT.

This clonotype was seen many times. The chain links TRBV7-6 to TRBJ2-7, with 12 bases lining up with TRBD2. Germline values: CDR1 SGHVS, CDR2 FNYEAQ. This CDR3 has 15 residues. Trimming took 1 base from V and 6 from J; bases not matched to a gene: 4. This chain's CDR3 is CASSLDGTSGLEQYF. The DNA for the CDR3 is TGTGCCAGCAGCTTAGATGGGACTAGCGGGCTCGAGCAGTACTTC.

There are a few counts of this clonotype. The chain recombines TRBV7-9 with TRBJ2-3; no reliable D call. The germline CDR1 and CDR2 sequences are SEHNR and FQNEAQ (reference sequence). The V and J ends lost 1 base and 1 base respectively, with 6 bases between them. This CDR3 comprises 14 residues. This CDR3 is CASSLGQGTDTQYF. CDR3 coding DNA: TGTGCCAGCAGCTTAGGCCAGGGCACAGATACGCAGTATTTT. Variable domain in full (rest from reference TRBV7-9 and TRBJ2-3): DTGVSQNPRHKITKRGQNVTFRCDPISEHNRLYWYRQTLGQGPEFLTYFQNEAQLEKSRLLSDRFSAERPKGSFSTLEIQRTEQGDSAMYLCASSLGQGTDTQYFGPGTRLTVL.

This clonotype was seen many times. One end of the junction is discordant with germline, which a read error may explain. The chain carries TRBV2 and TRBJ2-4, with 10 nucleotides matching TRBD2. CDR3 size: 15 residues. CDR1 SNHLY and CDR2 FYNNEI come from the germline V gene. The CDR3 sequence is CASGEREGHANIKYF. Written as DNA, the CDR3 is TGTGCCAGCGGCGAGCGGGAGGGCCATGCAAACATTAAGTACTTC.

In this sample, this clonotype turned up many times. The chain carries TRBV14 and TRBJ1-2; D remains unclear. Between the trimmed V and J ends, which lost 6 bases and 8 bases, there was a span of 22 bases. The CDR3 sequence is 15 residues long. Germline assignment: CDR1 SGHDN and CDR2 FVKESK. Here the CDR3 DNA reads TGTGCCAGCAGATCGGACCTCGAGGGATCGGAAGGCTACACCTTC. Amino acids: CASRSDLEGSEGYTF.